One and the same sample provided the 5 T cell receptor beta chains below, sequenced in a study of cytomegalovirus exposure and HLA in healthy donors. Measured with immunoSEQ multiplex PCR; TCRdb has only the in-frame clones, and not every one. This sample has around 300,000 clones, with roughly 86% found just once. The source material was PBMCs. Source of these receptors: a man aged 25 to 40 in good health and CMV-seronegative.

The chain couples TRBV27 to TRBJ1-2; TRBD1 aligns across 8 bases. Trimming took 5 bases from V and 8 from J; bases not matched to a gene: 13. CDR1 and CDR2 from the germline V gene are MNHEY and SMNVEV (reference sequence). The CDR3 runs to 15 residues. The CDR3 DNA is TGTGCCAGCAGTCAATGGGACAGGTCGGCCGGAGGCTACACCTTC. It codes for CASSQWDRSAGGYTF.

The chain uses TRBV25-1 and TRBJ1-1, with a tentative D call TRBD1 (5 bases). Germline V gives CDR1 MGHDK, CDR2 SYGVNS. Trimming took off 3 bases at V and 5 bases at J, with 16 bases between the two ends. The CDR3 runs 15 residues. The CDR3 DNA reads TGTGCCAGCAGTGACTCCAGGGACTGGCGAACTGAAGCTTTCTTT. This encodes CASSDSRDWRTEAFF.

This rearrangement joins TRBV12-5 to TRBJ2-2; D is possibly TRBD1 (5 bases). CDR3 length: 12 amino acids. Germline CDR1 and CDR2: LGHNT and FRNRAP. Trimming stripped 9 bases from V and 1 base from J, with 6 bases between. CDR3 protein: CASTGNTGELFF. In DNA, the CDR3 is TGTGCTAGCACAGGGAACACCGGGGAGCTGTTTTTT.

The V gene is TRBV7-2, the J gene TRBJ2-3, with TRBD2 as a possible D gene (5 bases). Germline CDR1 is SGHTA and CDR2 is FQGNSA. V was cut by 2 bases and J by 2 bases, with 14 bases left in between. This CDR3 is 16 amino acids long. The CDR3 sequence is CASSLWRVGPTDTQYF. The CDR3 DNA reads TGTGCCAGCAGCTTATGGCGGGTCGGGCCCACAGATACGCAGTATTTT.

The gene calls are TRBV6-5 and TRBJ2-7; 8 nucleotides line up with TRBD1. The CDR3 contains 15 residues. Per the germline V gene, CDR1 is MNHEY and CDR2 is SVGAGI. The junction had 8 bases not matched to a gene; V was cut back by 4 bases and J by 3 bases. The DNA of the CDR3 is TGTGCCAGCAGTTCCGCCGGGACAGGACGCTACGAGCAGTACTTC. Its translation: CASSSAGTGRYEQYF.